This T cell receptor beta chain was documented in a study of a mutant IDH1 vaccine in newly diagnosed glioma listed by TCRdb under 2021. Regarding the complete study: Eight vaccinations were administered to patients in weeks 1, 3, 5, 7, 11, 15, 19 and 23, corresponding to visits V03 through V10. Vaccination started 4-6 weeks after radiotherapy alone, or was given together with temozolomide cycles in the groups whose treatment included chemotherapy. Of the 25 to 40 treated patients, about 62% were male and approximately 40% were female, and the mean age was approximately 41 years. Before enrollment, patients had received standard therapy of radiotherapy alone, temozolomide alone, or radiochemotherapy with temozolomide; most received the combination. Peripheral blood samples were drawn at six visits, namely V03 (baseline), V05, V07, V10, V12 and V13. For exploratory analyses, about 25 treated patients had longitudinal TCRB deep sequencing done wherever samples were available. Study-wide conclusions, independent of this receptor: Availability determined which PBMC samples were chosen for TCRB deep sequencing. Pseudoprogression appeared unrelated to alterations in the top peripheral T cell clonotypes detected by TCRB sequencing. Vaccine-induced immune responses across multiple MHC alleles were detected in approximately 94% of patients. According to the authors, sample limitations meant that analyses of patient blood samples could not be reproduced.

For CDR1 and CDR2, the germline V gene lists MNHNS and SASEGT. Trimming costs V 5 bases and J 0 bases, and their ends lie 10 bases apart. The CDR3 holds 14 amino acids from the cysteine to the phenylalanine. Of the read, only the CDR3 DNA is kept; its 42 bases are in frame from base 1. Points on this clone: The antigen it binds to is not known. Qualities for individual bases were not recorded, and no much larger clone is one base off.

The library was made by the immunoSEQ multiplex PCR assay. Rearranged TCR beta chain sequences were amplified using the hsTCRB Kit according to the manufacturer's protocol. Sequencing of TCRB libraries was carried out on an Illumina MiSeq. For the original study's pipeline: Demultiplexing, trimming and gene mapping were performed with the kit vendor's proprietary platform. Imported from immuneACCESS, the table was reduced by TCRdb to in-frame sequences with V and J called. These copies leave out some clones; in studies compared against another copy, an unresolved V gene accounts for under half, and the cause of the remainder is not known. The V and J calls and the clone size are those of that table, but D and trimming were determined from the DNA. Across this sample there are under 55,000 clones, with 91% seen only once. The ten largest account for under 2.5% of the sample. The intended sense of this specimen's time point label: week 11, during vaccination. A 20-mer mutant IDH1 peptide at 300 micrograms in Montanide made up each vaccine dose, which was injected subcutaneously together with topical imiquimod. Donors had newly diagnosed WHO grade 3 or 4 IDH1-mutant astrocytomas with loss of nuclear ATRX. The samples were drawn from NOA16, a multicentre, single-arm, open-label phase I trial in Germany that tested a mutant IDH1 peptide vaccine in humans for the first time. Genomic DNA for TCRB sequencing was extracted from EDTA blood using the DNeasy Blood and Tissue Kit.

The sequencing used PBMCs, collected from a glioma patient whose treatment included an IDH1 peptide vaccine. The sequence was collected from a man aged 45-65 years with glioma. The V gene is TRBV6-1 and the J gene is TRBJ1-1; no D gene is confidently identified. Here is the DNA: TGTGCCAGCAGTTCCCGAGGAGTGAACACTGAAGCTTTCTTT. Its protein reads: CASSSRGVNTEAFF.